One sample yielded the 9 T cell receptor beta chains listed below, sequenced in a study of blood T cell repertoires in COVID-19. Assay: immunoSEQ multiplex PCR; the TCRdb copy retains only in-frame clones and omits some. This table holds around 200,000 clones, 75% to 90% found once. Sequencing was performed on peripheral blood. Receptor source: a human donor in a cohort sampled during active COVID-19.

Only one count was recorded for this clone. The CDR3 is CASSQSGQGSSTDTQYF. CDR3 nucleotides: TGCGCCAGCAGTCAATCTGGACAGGGATCTAGCACAGATACGCAGTATTTT. V gene TRBV23-1 combines with J gene TRBJ2-3; 8 bases agree with TRBD1. TRBV23-1 is an ORF for which the function is uncertain. This CDR3 contains 17 residues. V was pared by 0 bases and J by 0 bases, with 5 bases of the junction left unmatched.

The chain uses TRBV28 and TRBJ2-7; 7 positions match TRBD2. J was trimmed by 4 bases and V by 2 bases; bases with no gene match: 2. There are 13 residues in the CDR3. The germline V gene has CDR1 MDHEN and CDR2 SYDVKM. In nucleotides, the CDR3 is TGTGCCAGCAGTTTACTAGCGGAGTACGAGCAGTACTTC. Translated, it gives CASSLLAEYEQYF.

V is TRBV5-1 and J is TRBJ2-7; 8 bases agree with TRBD1. Germline CDR1 SGHRS, CDR2 YFSETQ. V shed 4 bases, J shed 0 bases, and the junction held 3 bases outside the gene matches. CDR3 size: 14 residues. This CDR3 reads CASSPGQVSYEQYF. DNA of the CDR3: TGCGCCAGCAGCCCGGGACAGGTCTCCTACGAGCAGTACTTC.

The V gene is TRBV7-2, the J gene TRBJ1-1, with 8 bases identical to TRBD1. Trimming removed 4 bases from V and 11 bases from J; junction bases left unmatched: 9. Germline V gene sequence: CDR1 SGHTA, CDR2 FQGNSA. The CDR3 has 13 amino acids. The CDR3 loop reads CASSWDRKRYAFF. As DNA, the CDR3 is TGTGCCAGCAGCTGGGACAGGAAGAGATATGCTTTCTTT.

This chain connects TRBV25-1 to TRBJ1-1; D is possibly TRBD1 (6 bases). CDR3 length equals 12 residues. Per the germline V gene, CDR1 is MGHDK and CDR2 is SYGVNS. V gave up 4 bases and J gave up 8 bases, with 11 bases separating them. This CDR3 is CASSAGTLEAFF. The DNA for the CDR3 is TGTGCCAGCAGTGCCGGGACATTGGAAGCTTTCTTT.

This sequence joins TRBV5-1 and TRBJ2-7; TRBD1 aligns across 8 bases. The length of the CDR3 is 14 residues. Unmatched junction bases numbered 10, after V lost 4 bases and J lost 7 bases. Germline CDR1 SGHRS, CDR2 YFSETQ. CDR3 in DNA: TGCGCCAGCAGCCCTTCCGTGGACAGGGTGGAGCAGTACTTC. It codes for CASSPSVDRVEQYF. The whole variable domain, filled in from reference TRBV5-1 and TRBJ2-7, reads KAGVTQTPRYLIKTRGQQVTLSCSPISGHRSVSWYQQTPGQGLQFLFEYFSETQRNKGNFPGRFSGRQFSNSRSEMNVSTLELGDSALYLCASSPSVDRVEQYFGPGTRLTVT.

V gene TRBV14 combines with J gene TRBJ2-1; 13 nucleotides line up with TRBD2. This CDR3 comprises 20 residues. Germline CDR1 SGHDN, CDR2 FVKESK. The trim removed 3 bases at V and 0 bases at J, leaving 11 bases unmatched. The CDR3 DNA reads as TGTGCCAGCAGCCACCCCCGGACTAGCGGGAGATCGGGCTCCTACAATGAGCAGTTCTTC. Translation: CASSHPRTSGRSGSYNEQFF.

The chain uses TRBV6-5 and TRBJ2-1, with 8 bases lining up with TRBD2. J lost 6 bases, V lost 8 bases, and 12 bases had no gene match. Germline V CDR1 and CDR2: MNHEY, SVGAGI. This CDR3 has 15 residues. The CDR3 is CASATTGTRGNEQFF. As DNA, the CDR3 is TGTGCCAGCGCAACGACCGGGACTAGAGGCAATGAGCAGTTCTTC.

The CDR3 spells CATRTSATYEQYF. The CDR3 DNA reads as TGTGCCACCCGGACTAGCGCTACCTACGAGCAGTACTTC. This rearrangement joins TRBV19 to TRBJ2-7, with 9 bases aligning to TRBD2. The CDR3 is 13 amino acids. Germline CDR1 reads LNHDA; CDR2 reads SQIVND (reference sequence). Trimming removed 10 bases from V and 2 bases from J; junction bases left unmatched: 6.